Sequencing of this T cell receptor (beta chain) was carried out in a study of shared clonotypes between healthy human individuals. Study information: Serving as donors were two women and three men, whose ages spanned 18 to 49.

CD8 cells classed as naive were CD45RO-negative and positively selected for CCR7, excluding terminally differentiated effector memory CD45RA+ cells. Recent vaccinations or acute infections were absent in the healthy HIV-negative adult donors. Authors' processing steps: ImmunoSEQ sequences covered only the junction and lacked quality scores; filtering therefore differed. This table comes from immunoSEQ multiplex PCR, and its TCRdb copy is limited to in-frame clones, with some not included. The DNA was the basis for D and trimming; V, J and clone size are from that table. Of hundreds of thousands of clones detected, around 96% appear once; the ten largest clones hold about 0.12%. Worth noting for this clone: Its antigen remains unknown.

Whole-study findings and limits: Generation probability values for non-shared clonotypes were lower than those for clonotypes shared by all four donors.

Germline CDR1 and CDR2: SNHLY and FYNNEI. The ends were cut back, 1 base at V and 0 bases at J, with 9 bases in the middle. The CDR3 covers 15 residues. This chain connects TRBV2 to TRBJ2-5; D possibly matches TRBD1 or TRBD2 (5 bases each). The sequence derives from a woman younger than 45 in good health. Sequences were obtained from naive CD8+ T cells sorted from blood. The CDR3 DNA reads as TGTGCCAGCAGTGAAGAGGGACGGAACCAAGAGACCCAGTACTTC. This translates into CASSEEGRNQETQYF. Full variable domain (missing parts from reference TRBV2 and TRBJ2-5): EPEVTQTPSHQVTQMGQEVILRCVPISNHLYFYWYRQILGQKVEFLVSFYNNEISEKSEIFDDQFSVERPDGSNFTLKIRSTKLEDSAMYFCASSEEGRNQETQYFGPGTRLLVL.